One and the same sample provided the 32 T cell receptor beta chains below, sequenced in a study of PD-1 blockade in classical Hodgkin lymphoma. Libraries were prepared by immunoSEQ multiplex PCR; TCRdb keeps only in-frame clonotypes and omits some of them. The table includes 25,000 to 30,000 clones, about 89% detected once. Noted time point: newly diagnosed, previously untreated cHL patient sample. By magnetic negative selection, CD4+ T cells were purified from thawed PBMCs. Sequences were obtained from CD4+ T cells from blood. These receptors were collected from a human donor with classical Hodgkin lymphoma.

The chain is built from TRBV2 and TRBJ2-3; 13 bases match TRBD2. The CDR3 contains 14 residues. Unmatched junction bases numbered 2, after V lost 5 bases and J lost 6 bases. Germline CDR1 SNHLY, CDR2 FYNNEI. This chain's CDR3 is CASSQTSGRDTQYF. The CDR3 bases are TGTGCCAGCAGTCAGACTAGCGGGAGGGATACGCAGTATTTT.

This sequence joins TRBV7-2 and TRBJ2-7; 7 bases agree with TRBD1. CDR3 length: 13 amino acids. Trimming at V came to 5 bases and at J to 3 bases, leaving 4 bases not matched to a gene. From germline, CDR1 is SGHTA and CDR2 FQGNSA. CDR3 bases: TGTGCCAGCAGCAAGACAGGGCGCTACGAGCAGTACTTC. Its protein product is CASSKTGRYEQYF.

V usage is TRBV20-1 and J usage is TRBJ2-7; D gene uncertain. CDR1 is DFQATT, CDR2 SNEGSKA, per germline (reference sequence). Trimming cost V 6 bases and J 5 bases, with 11 bases left between them. This CDR3 is 11 amino acids long. The CDR3 coding sequence is TGCAGTGCCGCTAGTAGGGACGAGCAGTACTTC. Translated, it gives CSAASRDEQYF.

The rearrangement links TRBV7-2 to TRBJ2-2; D is possibly TRBD2 (5 bases). Trimming removed 2 bases from V and 2 bases from J, with 9 bases in between. CDR3 size: 15 residues. Germline assignment: CDR1 SGHTA and CDR2 FQGNSA. The CDR3 spells CASSLMDFNTGELFF. The CDR3 bases are TGTGCCAGCAGCTTAATGGACTTCAACACCGGGGAGCTGTTTTTT.

The chain links TRBV6-1 to TRBJ1-2; D is possibly TRBD1 (6 bases). Germline values: CDR1 MNHNS, CDR2 SASEGT. This CDR3 is built from 13 residues. V lost 6 bases to trimming and J lost 8 bases, with 16 bases between them. CDR3 sequence reads: CASRFYRDRGYTF. The CDR3 DNA follows: TGTGCCAGCAGGTTTTACAGGGACCGCGGCTACACCTTC.

The chain couples TRBV9 to TRBJ2-2; D tentatively reads TRBD1 or TRBD2 (5 bases each). Trimming pared 0 bases from V and 6 bases from J, leaving 9 bases between. CDR3 length equals 14 residues. Per the germline V gene, CDR1 is SGDLS and CDR2 is YYNGEE. The CDR3 nucleotides are TGTGCCAGCAGCGTAGGGGACCTCGCCGGGGAGCTGTTTTTT. Its protein is CASSVGDLAGELFF.

This clone was counted between two and nine times. The gene calls are TRBV2 and TRBJ1-2; 8 nucleotides agree with TRBD1. There are 13 residues in the CDR3. CDR1 and CDR2 from the germline V gene are SNHLY and FYNNEI. Unmatched junction bases numbered 4, after V lost 6 bases and J lost 4 bases. In DNA form, the CDR3 reads TGTGCCAGCAGCGAAACAGGGGGCTATGGCTACACCTTC. Its protein is CASSETGGYGYTF.

This clone appeared once. The CDR3 DNA reads TGTGCCAGCCTTCCTACAGGGGAGGCTAATGAAAAACTGTTTTTT. It codes for CASLPTGEANEKLFF. The rearrangement links TRBV19 to TRBJ1-4; the match to TRBD1 covers 7 bases. Germline values: CDR1 LNHDA, CDR2 SQIVND (reference sequence). The length of the CDR3 is 15 residues. After removal of 9 bases from V and 3 bases from J, the junction contained 10 bases not matched to a gene.

This chain links TRBV5-1 with TRBJ1-1; no firm D call. The CDR3 consists of 13 residues. V shed 5 bases and J shed 11 bases, with 19 bases lying between them. The germline CDR1 and CDR2 sequences are SGHRS and YFSETQ. The CDR3 protein is CASRSSFQEYAFF. Here the CDR3 DNA reads TGCGCCAGCAGGTCGAGTTTCCAGGAGTACGCTTTCTTT.

In this sample, this clone turned up once. This chain uses TRBV19 with TRBJ2-6; maybe TRBD1 (5 bases). V lost 5 bases, J lost 0 bases, and 8 bases lay in between. CDR3 length: 15 residues. The germline CDR1 and CDR2 sequences are LNHDA and SQIVND (reference sequence). This CDR3 is CASSFDSSGANVLTF. The CDR3 nucleotides are TGTGCCAGTAGTTTCGACAGCTCTGGGGCCAACGTCCTGACTTTC.

This sequence joins TRBV6-6 and TRBJ1-2; D perhaps matches TRBD1 (6 bases). The CDR3 runs 13 residues. Trimming cost V 5 bases and J 8 bases, with 15 bases left between them. Germline loops: CDR1 MNHNY, CDR2 SVGAGI (reference sequence). The CDR3, as DNA: TGTGCCAGCAGTCTGCCACAGGGCCGGGGCTACACCTTC. It codes for CASSLPQGRGYTF.

The J gene is TRBJ2-7, the V gene TRBV9, with 7 bases matching TRBD2. J was trimmed by 5 bases and V by 3 bases; bases with no gene match: 8. CDR3 length equals 14 residues. Germline CDR1 reads SGDLS; CDR2 reads YYNGEE. The CDR3 DNA follows: TGTGCCAGCAGCGCCAGCGGGACGATGAACGAGCAGTACTTC. Amino acid sequence: CASSASGTMNEQYF.

This chain connects TRBV7-9 to TRBJ2-3, with D perhaps TRBD2 (5 bases). V gave up 1 base and J gave up 6 bases, with 11 bases separating them. Germline CDR1 reads SEHNR; CDR2 reads FQNEAQ (reference sequence). This CDR3 spans 14 amino acids. The DNA for the CDR3 is TGTGCCAGCAGCTTAGAGGGAGAATGGGATACGCAGTATTTT. It specifies CASSLEGEWDTQYF.

The sample holds one count of this clone. The chain is built from TRBV2 and TRBJ2-3, with TRBD2 matching 10 bases. V lost 3 bases to trimming and J lost 2 bases; unmatched junction nucleotides: 5. The CDR3 has 16 residues. Per the germline V gene, CDR1 is SNHLY and CDR2 is FYNNEI. The CDR3 sequence: CASSDRTSGYTDTQYF. The CDR3 region has the DNA TGTGCCAGCAGTGATCGGACTAGCGGTTACACAGATACGCAGTATTTT.

This clone was seen a single time. The chain employs TRBV5-1 and TRBJ1-1; 7 bases match TRBD1. Looked up from germline, CDR1 is SGHRS and CDR2 is YFSETQ. The CDR3 is 14 residues long. Unmatched junction bases numbered 3, after V lost 4 bases and J lost 0 bases. CDR3 nucleotide sequence: TGCGCCAGCAGCCCAGGGGGTGTGAACACTGAAGCTTTCTTT. Amino acids: CASSPGGVNTEAFF.

The chain recombines TRBV7-2 with TRBJ2-1; D call uncertain. This CDR3 contains 16 residues. CDR1 SGHTA and CDR2 FQGNSA come from the germline V gene. V was pared by 0 bases and J by 3 bases, with 12 bases between. CDR3 DNA sequence: TGTGCCAGCAGCTTAGCGATTAGCAGGTACTACAATGAGCAGTTCTTC. Amino acids: CASSLAISRYYNEQFF.

The V call is TRBV5-1, the J call TRBJ2-2, with 7 bases identical to TRBD1. CDR3 length equals 14 residues. Germline trimming cut 2 bases from V and 4 bases from J; bases unmatched to any gene: 2. Germline CDR1 is SGHRS and CDR2 is YFSETQ. CDR3 protein: CASSFTGATGELFF. In DNA, the CDR3 is TGCGCCAGCAGCTTTACAGGGGCCACCGGGGAGCTGTTTTTT.

This chain connects TRBV5-1 to TRBJ2-7, with D hard to call. Germline loops: CDR1 SGHRS, CDR2 YFSETQ. Trimming left V 0 bases short and J 5 bases short, with 3 bases between. This CDR3 has 11 residues. For the CDR3, the DNA is TGCGCCAGCAGCTTGGCCCACGAGCAGTACTTC. It is translated as CASSLAHEQYF.

J is TRBJ1-5 and V is TRBV5-6; 8 bases align to TRBD1. The CDR3 loop spans 17 amino acids. J was trimmed by 0 bases and V by 2 bases; bases with no gene match: 7. CDR1 is SGHDT, CDR2 YYEEEE, per germline. The CDR3 region is CASSFGQGVYSNQPQHF. The DNA for the CDR3 is TGTGCCAGCAGCTTCGGACAGGGAGTCTATAGCAATCAGCCCCAGCATTTT.

This clone was found a few times. The chain employs TRBV5-1 and TRBJ2-2; TRBD2 matches 11 bases. V gave up 10 bases and J gave up 5 bases; unmatched junction bases: 10. The CDR3 is made up of 15 amino acids. The germline V gene has CDR1 SGHRS and CDR2 YFSETQ. DNA for the CDR3: TGCGCCTGTCAGATTACTAGCGGGAGTACCGGGGAGCTGTTTTTT. Its translation is CACQITSGSTGELFF.

In nucleotides, the CDR3 is TGTGCCAGCAGCCTGCAGTCCGCCCAAGGAAACATTCAGTACTTC. Amino acids: CASSLQSAQGNIQYF. The chain combines TRBV7-2 with TRBJ2-4; the D is unclear. The ends were cut back, 5 bases at V and 6 bases at J, with 17 bases in the middle. The CDR3 is 15 residues long. CDR1 is SGHTA and CDR2 is FQGNSA in the germline V gene.

The chain recombines TRBV27 with TRBJ2-5; TRBD1 aligns across 8 bases. Trimming at V came to 5 bases and at J to 5 bases, leaving 19 bases not matched to a gene. The CDR3 covers 18 residues. CDR1 and CDR2 from the germline V gene are MNHEY and SMNVEV (reference sequence). The CDR3 protein is CASSQRAGTGGITETQYF. The CDR3 DNA sequence: TGTGCCAGCAGTCAAAGGGCCGGGACAGGAGGTATTACCGAGACCCAGTACTTC.

In this sample, this clone turned up a few times. V is TRBV28 and J is TRBJ1-2, with 9 positions matching TRBD1. Trimming cost V 4 bases and J 7 bases; bases outside gene matches: 10. This CDR3 spans 15 amino acids. CDR1 is MDHEN, CDR2 SYDVKM, per germline. The CDR3 DNA reads as TGTGCCAGCAGTTCCACGGGACAGGGTCTGTCTGGCTACACCTTC. This sequence encodes CASSSTGQGLSGYTF.

The chain combines TRBV27 with TRBJ1-3; D call uncertain. The CDR3 is 14 amino acids. V dropped 5 bases and J dropped 3 bases, with 11 bases sitting between them. Germline V lookup: CDR1 MNHEY, CDR2 SMNVEV (reference sequence). The DNA for the CDR3 is TGTGCCAGCAGTCCGAGTTGGGTTGGAAACACCATATATTTT. Its protein is CASSPSWVGNTIYF.

The chain joins TRBV28 to TRBJ1-2; D call uncertain. The CDR3 extends over 13 amino acids. Trimming took 3 bases from V and 5 from J, leaving 10 bases between them. In germline, CDR1 is MDHEN, CDR2 SYDVKM. The CDR3 protein is CASSFGWAYGYTF. The DNA of the CDR3 is TGTGCCAGCAGTTTCGGTTGGGCTTATGGCTACACCTTC.

Details on this clone: One end of the junction varies from germline; a read error may be responsible. This rearrangement joins TRBV18 to TRBJ2-7, with D perhaps TRBD2 (6 bases). The CDR3 runs 14 residues. Per the germline V gene, CDR1 is KGHSH and CDR2 is LQKENI. CDR3 bases: TGTGCCAGCTCCCCACTCGGAGGGTTCCACGAGCAGTACTTC. It translates to CASSPLGGFHEQYF.

The V call is TRBV5-1, the J call TRBJ2-5; the D gene is possibly TRBD1 (6 bases). In germline, CDR1 is SGHRS, CDR2 YFSETQ. V was cut by 1 base and J by 5 bases, with 12 bases left in between. CDR3 length: 14 amino acids. The CDR3 is CASSLSGGGETQYF. In DNA form, the CDR3 reads TGCGCCAGCAGCTTGAGTGGGGGCGGCGAGACCCAGTACTTC.

This clone has a single count. The chain combines TRBV5-6 with TRBJ2-1, with TRBD1 matching 9 bases. The CDR3 has 14 amino acids. J was trimmed by 7 bases and V by 2 bases; bases with no gene match: 4. CDR1 is SGHDT and CDR2 is YYEEEE in the germline V gene. The CDR3 bases are TGTGCCAGCAGCTTCGGGACAGGGTTTAATGAGCAGTTCTTC. It specifies CASSFGTGFNEQFF. Combining the CDR3 with reference TRBV5-6 and TRBJ2-1 gives the whole variable domain DAGVTQSPTHLIKTRGQQVTLRCSPKSGHDTVSWYQQALGQGPQFIFQYYEEEERQRGNFPDRFSGHQFPNYSSELNVNALLLGDSALYLCASSFGTGFNEQFFGPGTRLTVL.

The CDR3 sequence: CASSLVQGALSNEKLFF. DNA for the CDR3: TGTGCCAGCAGCTTAGTACAGGGGGCGCTTAGTAATGAAAAACTGTTTTTT. This chain connects TRBV11-3 to TRBJ1-4; 9 nucleotides align to TRBD1. Trimming at V came to 1 base and at J to 4 bases, leaving 7 bases not matched to a gene. Germline V gene data show CDR1 as SGHNT and CDR2 as YENEEA. The CDR3 loop spans 17 amino acids.

The genes are TRBV6-6 and TRBJ1-4, with 9 nucleotides matching TRBD1. Per germline, CDR1 MNHNY and CDR2 SVGAGI (reference sequence). V dropped 11 bases and J dropped 10; count of bases not matched to a gene: 11. The CDR3 is 13 amino acids. CDR3 loop: CAAGGQGSRKLFF. CDR3 sequence (DNA): TGTGCCGCTGGGGGACAGGGAAGTCGAAAACTGTTTTTT.

The gene calls are TRBV11-2 and TRBJ2-6; perhaps TRBD1 as D (6 bases). Germline CDR1 reads SGHAT; CDR2 reads FQNNGV. V lost 2 bases and J lost 0, with 14 bases in between. This CDR3 spans 18 amino acids. CDR3 in DNA: TGTGCCAGCAGCTTAAAGTGGGGGCAAAGCTCTGGGGCCAACGTCCTGACTTTC. It yields the protein CASSLKWGQSSGANVLTF.

This chain joins TRBV4-3 and TRBJ2-1, with D perhaps matching TRBD2 (6 bases). CDR3 length: 15 residues. In germline, CDR1 is LGHNA, CDR2 YSLEER. V dropped 0 bases and J dropped 7 bases, with 13 bases sitting between them. For the CDR3, the DNA is TGCGCCAGCAGCCAAGATTTGACTAGGAGGAATGAGCAGTTCTTC. Translating gives CASSQDLTRRNEQFF.